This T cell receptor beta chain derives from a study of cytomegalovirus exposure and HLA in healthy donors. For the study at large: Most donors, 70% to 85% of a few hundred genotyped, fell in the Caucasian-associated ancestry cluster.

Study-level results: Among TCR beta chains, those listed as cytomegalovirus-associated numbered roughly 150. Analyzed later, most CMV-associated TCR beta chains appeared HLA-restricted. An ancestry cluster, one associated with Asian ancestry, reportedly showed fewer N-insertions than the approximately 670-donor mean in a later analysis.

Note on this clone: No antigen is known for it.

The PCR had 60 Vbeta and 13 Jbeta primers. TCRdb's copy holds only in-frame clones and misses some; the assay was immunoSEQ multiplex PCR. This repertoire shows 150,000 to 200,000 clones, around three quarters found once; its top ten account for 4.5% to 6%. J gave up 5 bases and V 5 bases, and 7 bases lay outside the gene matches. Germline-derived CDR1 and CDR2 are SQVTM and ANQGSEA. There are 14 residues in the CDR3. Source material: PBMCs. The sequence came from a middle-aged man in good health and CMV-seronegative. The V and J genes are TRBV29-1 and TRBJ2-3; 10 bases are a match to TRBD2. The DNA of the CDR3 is TGCAGCGTTTTGGAGCGGGGGGGCTTAGATACGCAGTATTTT. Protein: CSVLERGGLDTQYF.